Presented here are 17 T cell receptor beta chains from one specimen sequenced in a study of blood T cells in healthy people across ages. Together with a sample-barcoded 5' primer, a J-beta primer mix was included in a second PCR lasting about 7 to 11 cycles. TCRdb reprocessed the 5' RACE reads with MiXCR, giving one entry per CDR3 protein. The table records 550,000 to 650,000 distinct CDR3 sequences, about a quarter of them present only once. The data were also submitted as part of a second study, on T cells of mothers and their children.

Material for sequencing was blood. These receptor sequences come from a boy between 2 and 10 years old in good health.

This clonotype was recorded a few times. This sequence joins TRBV11-3 and TRBJ2-1; 7 nucleotides line up with TRBD2. Looked up from germline, CDR1 is SGHNT and CDR2 is YENEEA. This CDR3 spans 16 amino acids. J was trimmed by 4 bases and V by 5 bases; bases with no gene match: 11. The CDR3 sequence is CASSPRVGLVYNEQFF. The CDR3 bases are TGTGCCAGCAGCCCCAGGGTAGGACTAGTATACAATGAGCAGTTCTTC.

A few counts support this clonotype. V usage is TRBV19 and J usage is TRBJ1-2, with 10 positions matching TRBD1. The CDR3 loop spans 15 amino acids. Germline CDR1 reads LNHDA; CDR2 reads SQIVND (reference sequence). Trimming at V came to 4 bases and at J to 2 bases, leaving 4 bases not matched to a gene. CDR3 region: CASSNTGQGNYGYTF. The CDR3 bases are TGTGCCAGTAGTAATACGGGACAGGGGAACTATGGCTACACCTTC.

This chain connects TRBV19 to TRBJ1-1; TRBD1 might be the D (6 bases). Germline loops: CDR1 LNHDA, CDR2 SQIVND (reference sequence). V lost 3 bases and J 4 bases, leaving 12 bases between the germline ends. The CDR3 has 14 residues. In nucleotides, the CDR3 is TGTGCCAGTAGTATCGCAGGGGCGACCACTGAAGCTTTCTTT. Encoded protein: CASSIAGATTEAFF.

This clonotype came up a few times. The chain carries TRBV11-1 and TRBJ1-2; TRBD1 might be the D (5 bases). The CDR3 covers 13 residues. CDR1 is SGHAT, CDR2 FQDESV, per germline (reference sequence). V lost 4 bases and J 4 bases, leaving 10 bases between the germline ends. The CDR3 nucleotides are TGTGCCAGCAGCTGGGACGGGATCTATGGCTACACCTTC. The encoded protein is CASSWDGIYGYTF.

The V gene is TRBV30, the J gene TRBJ2-1; D is possibly TRBD1 (5 bases). The germline gives CDR1 GTSNPN, CDR2 SVGIG (reference sequence). CDR3 length equals 12 residues. Trimming shortened V by 5 bases and J by 3 bases, and 8 bases separated the two germline ends. The CDR3 protein is CAWSQGYNEQFF. As DNA, the CDR3 is TGTGCCTGGTCCCAGGGCTACAATGAGCAGTTCTTC.

This sequence joins TRBV29-1 and TRBJ2-1, with a tentative D call TRBD2 (6 bases). Germline-derived CDR1 and CDR2 are SQVTM and ANQGSEA. The CDR3 is made up of 15 amino acids. The ends were cut back, 6 bases at V and 0 bases at J, with 15 bases in the middle. The CDR3: CSVVSGSSSYNEQFF. The CDR3 bases are TGCAGCGTCGTAAGCGGGTCGAGCTCCTACAATGAGCAGTTCTTC.

This clonotype was recorded a few times. The V call is TRBV5-1, the J call TRBJ2-2, with 10 positions matching TRBD2. The length of the CDR3 is 15 residues. Per germline, CDR1 SGHRS and CDR2 YFSETQ. The V and J ends lost 5 bases and 4 bases, in that order; junction bases with no gene match: 5. In DNA, the CDR3 is TGCGCCAGCAGGGCGTTAGCGGGAGGCACCGGGGAGCTGTTTTTT. Translated: CASRALAGGTGELFF.

This clonotype was observed a few times. The rearrangement links TRBV12-3 or TRBV12-4 to TRBJ1-2; no reliable D call. The ends were cut back, 3 bases at V and 4 bases at J, with 6 bases in the middle. This CDR3 has 12 residues. CDR3 sequence: CASSFLSYGYTF. The CDR3 region has the DNA TGTGCCAGCAGTTTTCTCAGCTATGGCTACACCTTC.

Note on this clonotype: The limits of the CDR3 on the DNA are not certain, so only TCRdb's listed CDR3 is given. V and J are TRBV7-8 and TRBJ1-1. The CDR3 region is 13 residues in length, termini included. Germline-derived CDR1 and CDR2 are SGHVS and FQNEAQ. This chain's CDR3 is CASSFGEGTEGVF.

V gene TRBV4-1 combines with J gene TRBJ2-7, with D hard to call. The CDR3 loop spans 13 amino acids. With 1 base removed from V and 3 bases from J, the gap between germline ends came to 7 bases. The V gene's germline CDR1 is MGHRA and CDR2 YSYEKL. In DNA form, the CDR3 reads TGCGCCAGCAGCCAAGGGATTCTCTACGAGCAGTACTTC. Translated, it gives CASSQGILYEQYF.

The sample holds a few counts of this clonotype. Lacking the conserved final phenylalanine or tryptophan, this CDR3 likely reflects a read error. The limits of the CDR3 on the DNA are not certain, so only TCRdb's listed CDR3 is given. The V gene is TRBV14, the J gene TRBJ2-7; no DNA check was done on the table's D call, TRBD2. Both ends counted, the CDR3 spans 11 residues. The germline CDR1 and CDR2 sequences are SGHDN and FVKESK. This CDR3 is CASRRGERDFL.

The chain is built from TRBV29-1 and TRBJ2-7; D possibly corresponds to TRBD1 (5 bases). Trimming shortened V by 4 bases and J by 0 bases, and 10 bases separated the two germline ends. The CDR3 covers 13 residues. Germline CDR1 and CDR2: SQVTM and ANQGSEA. CDR3 sequence reads: CSVGEQVSYEQYF. The CDR3, as DNA: TGCAGCGTTGGGGAACAGGTCTCCTACGAGCAGTACTTC.

The sample holds a few counts of this clonotype. The genes are TRBV2 and TRBJ2-1, with TRBD2 as a possible D gene (5 bases). With 5 bases removed from V and 0 bases from J, the gap between germline ends came to 14 bases. The CDR3 runs 16 residues. Germline CDR1 and CDR2: SNHLY and FYNNEI. The CDR3 spells CASSWKRLASYNEQFF. CDR3 coding DNA: TGTGCCAGCAGTTGGAAGCGGCTTGCCTCCTACAATGAGCAGTTCTTC.

For this clonotype: A read error may produce the germline difference seen at one junction end. V and J are TRBV3-1 and TRBJ2-1, with 9 bases fitting TRBD2. Matching the DNA end better, TRBJ2-5 makes the J call doubtful. The germline gives CDR1 LGHDT, CDR2 YNNKEL (reference sequence). The CDR3 contains 16 residues. CDR3 sequence: CASRQGTTSGQETQYF. The CDR3 nucleotides read TGTGCCAGCCGCCAAGGTACGACTAGCGGTCAGGAGACCCAGTACTTC.

Only a few counts were recorded for this clonotype. This CDR3 reads CSATGGVAGVLETQYF. In DNA, the CDR3 is TGCAGTGCAACCGGGGGAGTAGCGGGAGTATTAGAGACCCAGTACTTC. The chain couples TRBV20-1 to TRBJ2-5; 9 bases line up with TRBD2. The germline V gene has CDR1 DFQATT and CDR2 SNEGSKA (reference sequence). Trimming cost V 6 bases and J 4 bases; bases outside gene matches: 15. The CDR3 extends over 16 amino acids.

In its sample, this clonotype was seen many times. This chain joins TRBV7-2 and TRBJ2-6; D possibly corresponds to TRBD1 (5 bases). The CDR3 sequence is 15 residues long. V lost 1 base and J lost 2, with 6 bases in between. Looked up from germline, CDR1 is SGHTA and CDR2 is FQGNSA. CDR3 sequence (DNA): TGTGCCAGCAGCTTAGGGGGCGCTGGGGCCAACGTCCTGACTTTC. It encodes CASSLGGAGANVLTF.

The J gene is TRBJ2-1, the V gene TRBV27; D ambiguous. Germline V lookup: CDR1 MNHEY, CDR2 SMNVEV (reference sequence). Trimming took off 6 bases at V and 5 bases at J, with 11 bases between the two ends. CDR3 size: 13 residues. Here the CDR3 DNA reads TGTGCCAGCAGACGCTTCACGGACAATGAGCAGTTCTTC. Translated, it gives CASRRFTDNEQFF.